Listed here are 13 T cell receptor beta chains from one sample, sequenced in a study of shared T cell receptors in the human thymus. The data were produced by immunoSEQ multiplex PCR, yet TCRdb's version contains in-frame clones alone and is incomplete. The table lists 450,000 to 650,000 clones, roughly 74% of them singletons. The same sample was also used in a study of human thymus T cells.

The source material was thymocytes. The origin of the receptors is a boy under two years old with a congenital heart defect.

V gene TRBV9 combines with J gene TRBJ2-5; 9 bases agree with TRBD2. The DNA end is a closer match to TRBJ2-7, so the J assignment may be wrong. The CDR3 consists of 15 residues. Germline V gene lookup returns CDR1 SGDLS and CDR2 YYNGEE. For the CDR3, the DNA is TGTGCCAGCAGCGAGAGGGCGGGGGGGGCCTACGAGCAGTACTTC. This translates into CASSERAGGAYEQYF.

The rearrangement links TRBV14 to TRBJ2-7; a possible D gene is TRBD1 (6 bases). V shed 2 bases and J shed 0 bases, with 17 bases lying between them. Germline V lookup: CDR1 SGHDN, CDR2 FVKESK. This CDR3 region has 17 residues. CDR3 loop: CASSQSPDQGHSYEQYF. In DNA, the CDR3 is TGTGCCAGCAGCCAATCCCCCGATCAGGGACACTCCTACGAGCAGTACTTC.

Only a few counts were recorded for this clone. The rearrangement joins TRBV10-3 to TRBJ1-1, with TRBD1 matching over 7 bases. CDR1 is ENHRY and CDR2 is SYGVKD in the germline V gene. This CDR3 is 14 amino acids long. The V gene end was trimmed by 2 bases and the J gene end by 4 bases; junction bases not matched to a gene: 4. The CDR3 nucleotides are TGTGCCATCAGTGAGGGACAGGAGGGCACTGAAGCTTTCTTT. Translating it yields CAISEGQEGTEAFF.

V is TRBV4-3 and J is TRBJ2-1; 7 nucleotides agree with TRBD1. V gave up 0 bases and J gave up 6 bases; unmatched junction bases: 8. Per germline, CDR1 LGHNA and CDR2 YSLEER. The CDR3 consists of 16 residues. This CDR3 reads CASSQDPRQGSNEQFF. The CDR3, as DNA: TGCGCCAGCAGCCAAGATCCGAGACAGGGATCCAATGAGCAGTTCTTC.

The chain joins TRBV28 to TRBJ1-1; 10 bases fit TRBD1. V trimming: 5 bases; J trimming: 8 bases; junction bases outside the gene matches: 11. This CDR3 spans 15 amino acids. CDR1 is MDHEN, CDR2 SYDVKM, per germline. The CDR3 protein is CASSPTPDRGREAFF. The CDR3 DNA is TGTGCCAGCAGTCCCACCCCAGACAGGGGGCGCGAAGCTTTCTTT.

The rearrangement links TRBV29-1 to TRBJ1-2; a possible D gene is TRBD1 (6 bases). V dropped 6 bases and J dropped 2 bases, with 10 bases sitting between them. Per germline, CDR1 SQVTM and CDR2 ANQGSEA. CDR3 length: 12 amino acids. DNA of the CDR3: TGCAGCGTACCTGGACAGAACTATGGCTACACCTTC. Amino acids: CSVPGQNYGYTF. Full variable domain (outside the CDR3, taken from reference TRBV29-1 and TRBJ1-2): SAVISQKPSRDICQRGTSLTIQCQVDSQVTMMFWYRQQPGQSLTLIATANQGSEATYESGFVIDKFPISRPNLTFSTLTVSNMSPEDSSIYLCSVPGQNYGYTFGSGTRLTVV.

This rearrangement joins TRBV2 to TRBJ2-4, with D maybe TRBD1 (6 bases). This CDR3 spans 15 amino acids. CDR1 is SNHLY and CDR2 is FYNNEI in the germline V gene. Trimming removed 5 bases at V and 0 bases at J, with 11 bases between. The CDR3 region has the DNA TGTGCCAGCAGTCACAGGGATATAGCCAAAAACATTCAGTACTTC. Translation gives CASSHRDIAKNIQYF.

The chain uses TRBV25-1 and TRBJ2-1; 10 bases align to TRBD2. The germline V gene encodes CDR1 MGHDK and CDR2 SYGVNS. The V and J ends lost 5 bases and 9 bases, in that order; junction bases with no gene match: 7. The CDR3 sequence is 14 residues long. The CDR3 loop is CASSRAGGPCEQFF. CDR3 in DNA: TGTGCCAGCAGTCGAGCGGGAGGGCCTTGTGAGCAGTTCTTC.

The J gene is TRBJ2-1, the V gene TRBV6-5; no definite D call. V was clipped by 5 bases and J by 0 bases, with 11 bases between them. Germline V gene lookup returns CDR1 MNHEY and CDR2 SVGAGI. The length of the CDR3 is 15 residues. CDR3: CASSNRRSSYNEQFF. The CDR3 DNA reads TGTGCCAGCAGTAACCGTAGGAGCTCCTACAATGAGCAGTTCTTC.

In regard to this clone: One end of the junction does not line up with germline, which may come from a read error. The chain combines TRBV4-2 with TRBJ2-4; 8 bases are a match to TRBD2. The CDR3 is made up of 15 amino acids. The V gene's germline CDR1 is LGHNA and CDR2 YNFKEQ. CDR3 coding DNA: TGTGCCAGCACCCAAACGGGAGGGGTCAAAAACATTCAGTACTTC. The encoded protein is CASTQTGGVKNIQYF.

This chain connects TRBV28 to TRBJ2-7; the match to TRBD2 covers 8 bases. The CDR3 is made up of 17 amino acids. J lost 2 bases, V lost 4 bases, and 13 bases had no gene match. Germline loops: CDR1 MDHEN, CDR2 SYDVKM. The CDR3 loop reads CASSSPQIAGYTYEQYF. The CDR3 bases are TGTGCCAGCAGTTCCCCCCAGATAGCGGGATACACCTACGAGCAGTACTTC.

The chain joins TRBV29-1 to TRBJ2-1, with TRBD2 identical over 14 bases. V shed 8 bases and J 2 bases; nucleotides not matched to a gene: 14. From germline, CDR1 is SQVTM and CDR2 ANQGSEA. The CDR3 is 18 amino acids. The CDR3 nucleotides read TGCAGCCCTTGCCCGGGACTAGCGGGAGAAGTAACCTACAATGAGCAGTTCTTC. Amino acids: CSPCPGLAGEVTYNEQFF.

The V and J genes are TRBV4-1 and TRBJ2-1; 12 nucleotides agree with TRBD1. Germline-derived CDR1 and CDR2 are MGHRA and YSYEKL. This CDR3 spans 17 amino acids. J lost 7 bases, V lost 0 bases, and 7 bases had no gene match. The CDR3 nucleotides read TGCGCCAGCAGCCAAGATCCGAGGGACAGGGGGCAGAATGAGCAGTTCTTC. Translation gives CASSQDPRDRGQNEQFF.